One TCR beta chain is described in this entry. Cohort placement rested on clinical history that participants reported themselves. All recovered Cohort 3 donors got two negative PCRs, got clearance, or saw symptom resolution. In the original workflow: Nucleated cell number was recorded as an estimate derived from reference gene primer amplification. The repertoire was sequenced with immunoSEQ multiplex PCR; TCRdb's copy has only in-frame clones and lacks some. V, J and clone size are taken as reported in that table, and D and trimming were inferred from the DNA itself. The sample comprises about 220,000 clones, about nine tenths of which are singletons, and under 3% rests with the top ten. This CDR3 is built from 15 residues. Trimming cost V 7 bases and J 4 bases, with 17 bases left between them. Germline values: CDR1 LNHDA, CDR2 SQIVND (reference sequence). The sample belongs to a study of blood T cell repertoires in COVID-19. In the study overall: Sources were T cells, B-cell-depleted T cells, or PBMCs; the material itself was cDNA or gDNA.

This TCR derives from a woman younger than 45 who had recovered from COVID-19. The chain has TRBV19 and TRBJ1-3; weak D call: TRBD1 (5 bases). Sequenced sample: PBMCs or T cells enriched from blood (not recorded which). The CDR3 spells CASMEAGVRGNTIYF. Here the CDR3 DNA reads TGTGCCAGTATGGAGGCGGGGGTGAGAGGAAACACCATATATTTT.